The 5 T cell receptor beta chains given below trace back to one sample, sequenced in a study of blood T cell repertoires in COVID-19. The method was immunoSEQ multiplex PCR; TCRdb's version includes in-frame clones alone and lacks a portion of them. The sample lists hundreds of thousands of clones; more than 85% were seen once. Source material: peripheral blood. These receptors were collected from a man aged 55 to 70 with COVID-19, enrolled during active disease.

The chain joins TRBV7-2 to TRBJ1-3; D remains unclear. V dropped 3 bases and J dropped 0 bases, with 6 bases sitting between them. Looked up from germline, CDR1 is SGHTA and CDR2 is FQGNSA. This CDR3 contains 14 residues. CDR3 protein: CASSLEFSGNTIYF. The CDR3 nucleotides are TGTGCCAGCAGCTTGGAGTTCTCTGGAAACACCATATATTTT.

The genes are TRBV2 and TRBJ1-5; D is uncertain. The length of the CDR3 is 12 residues. V was trimmed by 4 bases and J by 7 bases, leaving 8 bases between them. Germline CDR1 reads SNHLY; CDR2 reads FYNNEI. This chain's CDR3 is CASSGPGQPQHF. CDR3 nucleotides: TGTGCCAGCAGTGGGCCCGGGCAGCCCCAGCATTTT.

The CDR3 bases are TGCGCCAGCAGTGAGTCGGCGGCAGGGGCTCAGCACAATGAGCAGTTCTTC. This encodes CASSESAAGAQHNEQFF. The chain joins TRBV10-1 to TRBJ2-1, with a possible D match to TRBD1 (6 bases). The V gene's germline CDR1 is WNHNN and CDR2 SYGVQD (reference sequence). Trimming stripped 0 bases from V and 5 bases from J, with 17 bases between. CDR3 length: 17 amino acids.

This chain's CDR3 is CASSLGTGFLAKYNEQFF. In DNA, the CDR3 is TGTGCCAGCAGTTTGGGGACAGGGTTCCTGGCAAAGTACAATGAGCAGTTCTTC. The chain has TRBV27 and TRBJ2-1; 9 bases fit TRBD1. CDR3 length: 18 residues. CDR1 and CDR2 from the germline V gene are MNHEY and SMNVEV (reference sequence). V trimming: 3 bases; J trimming: 4 bases; junction bases outside the gene matches: 13.

This rearrangement joins TRBV5-1 to TRBJ1-1; TRBD1 agrees at 12 bases. Per the germline V gene, CDR1 is SGHRS and CDR2 is YFSETQ. Germline trimming cut 3 bases from V and 11 bases from J; bases unmatched to any gene: 8. The CDR3 covers 14 residues. For the CDR3, the DNA is TGCGCCAGCAGCTCATCGTTGGGACAGGGGGCGGCTTTCTTT. It encodes CASSSSLGQGAAFF.